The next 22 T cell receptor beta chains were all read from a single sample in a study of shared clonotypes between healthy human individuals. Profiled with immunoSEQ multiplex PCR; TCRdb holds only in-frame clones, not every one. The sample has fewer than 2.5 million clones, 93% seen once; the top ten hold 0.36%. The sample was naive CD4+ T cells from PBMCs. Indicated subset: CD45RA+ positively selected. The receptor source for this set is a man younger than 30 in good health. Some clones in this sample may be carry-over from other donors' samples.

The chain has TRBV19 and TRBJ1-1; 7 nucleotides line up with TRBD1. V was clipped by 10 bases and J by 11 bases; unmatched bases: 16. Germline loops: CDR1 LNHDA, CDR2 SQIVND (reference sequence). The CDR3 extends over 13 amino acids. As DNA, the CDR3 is TGTGCCACCGCAAGTGGGGGACAGATCAGTGCTTTCTTT. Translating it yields CATASGGQISAFF.

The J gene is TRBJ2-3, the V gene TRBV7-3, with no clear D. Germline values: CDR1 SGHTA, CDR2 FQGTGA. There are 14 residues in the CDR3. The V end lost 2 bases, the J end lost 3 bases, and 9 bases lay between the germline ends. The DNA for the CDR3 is TGTGCCAGCAGCTTATTAAGCCGGACAGATACGCAGTATTTT. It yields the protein CASSLLSRTDTQYF.

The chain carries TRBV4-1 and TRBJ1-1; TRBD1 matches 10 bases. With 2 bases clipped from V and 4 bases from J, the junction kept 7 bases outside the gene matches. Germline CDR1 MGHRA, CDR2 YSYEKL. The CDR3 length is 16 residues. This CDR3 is CASSQPDRGRPTEAFF. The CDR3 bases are TGCGCCAGCAGCCAACCAGACAGGGGGCGCCCCACTGAAGCTTTCTTT.

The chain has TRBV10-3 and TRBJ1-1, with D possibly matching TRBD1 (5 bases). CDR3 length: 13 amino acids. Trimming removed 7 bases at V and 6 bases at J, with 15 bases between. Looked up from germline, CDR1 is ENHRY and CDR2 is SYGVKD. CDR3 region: CAITAGLLAEAFF. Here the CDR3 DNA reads TGTGCCATCACGGCGGGACTTCTTGCTGAAGCTTTCTTT.

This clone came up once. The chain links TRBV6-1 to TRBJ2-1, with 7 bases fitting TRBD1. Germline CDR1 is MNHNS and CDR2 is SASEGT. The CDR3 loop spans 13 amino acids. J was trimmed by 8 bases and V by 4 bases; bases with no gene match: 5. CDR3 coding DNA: TGTGCCAGCAGTGGACAGGGTAGGGATGAGCAGTTCTTC. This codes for CASSGQGRDEQFF.

CDR3 residues: CASSLVVGGRGYTF. For the CDR3, the DNA is TGTGCCAGCAGCTTGGTCGTGGGGGGAAGAGGCTACACCTTC. The gene calls are TRBV5-5 and TRBJ1-2, with D maybe TRBD1 (5 bases). Germline CDR1 SGHKS, CDR2 YYEKEE (reference sequence). This CDR3 contains 14 residues. Trimming stripped 0 bases from V and 8 bases from J, with 14 bases between.

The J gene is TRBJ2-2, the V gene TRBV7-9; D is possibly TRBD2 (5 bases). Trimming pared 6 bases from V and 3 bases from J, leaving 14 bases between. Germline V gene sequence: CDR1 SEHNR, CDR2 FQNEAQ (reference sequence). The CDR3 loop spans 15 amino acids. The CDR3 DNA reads TGTGCCAGCAGTAGTGGTAACGGGGACACCGGGGAGCTGTTTTTT. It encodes CASSSGNGDTGELFF.

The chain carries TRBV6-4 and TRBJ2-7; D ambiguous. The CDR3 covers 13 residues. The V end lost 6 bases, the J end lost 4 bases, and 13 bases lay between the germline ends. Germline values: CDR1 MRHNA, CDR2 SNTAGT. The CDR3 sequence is CASRTGYSYEQYF. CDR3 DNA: TGTGCCAGCAGGACGGGCTATTCATACGAGCAGTACTTC.

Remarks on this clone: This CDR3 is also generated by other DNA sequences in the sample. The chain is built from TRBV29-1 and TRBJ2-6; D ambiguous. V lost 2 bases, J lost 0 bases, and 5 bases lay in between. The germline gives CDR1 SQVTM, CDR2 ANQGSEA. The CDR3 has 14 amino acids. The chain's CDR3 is CSVERVSGANVLTF. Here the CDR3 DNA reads TGCAGCGTTGAAAGGGTCTCTGGGGCCAACGTCCTGACTTTC. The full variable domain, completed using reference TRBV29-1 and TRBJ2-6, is SAVISQKPSRDICQRGTSLTIQCQVDSQVTMMFWYRQQPGQSLTLIATANQGSEATYESGFVIDKFPISRPNLTFSTLTVSNMSPEDSSIYLCSVERVSGANVLTFGAGSRLTVL.

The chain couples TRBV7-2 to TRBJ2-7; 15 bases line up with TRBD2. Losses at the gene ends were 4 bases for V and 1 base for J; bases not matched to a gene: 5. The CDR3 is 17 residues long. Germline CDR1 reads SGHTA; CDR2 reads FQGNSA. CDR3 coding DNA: TGTGCCAGCAGCTCTGGACTAGCGGGAGGGCCTTCCTACGAGCAGTACTTC. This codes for CASSSGLAGGPSYEQYF.

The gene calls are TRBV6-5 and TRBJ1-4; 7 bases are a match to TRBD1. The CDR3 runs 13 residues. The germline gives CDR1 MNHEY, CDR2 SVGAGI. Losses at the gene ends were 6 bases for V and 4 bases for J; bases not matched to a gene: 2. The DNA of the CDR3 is TGTGCCAGCAGAAGGGACAGTAATGAAAAACTGTTTTTT. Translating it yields CASRRDSNEKLFF.

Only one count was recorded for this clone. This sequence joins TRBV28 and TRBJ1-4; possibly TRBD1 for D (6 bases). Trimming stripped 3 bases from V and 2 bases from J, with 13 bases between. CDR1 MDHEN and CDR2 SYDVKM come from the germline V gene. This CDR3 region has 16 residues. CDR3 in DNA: TGTGCCAGCAGTTTTTCAGGGGTTTCGACTAATGAAAAACTGTTTTTT. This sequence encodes CASSFSGVSTNEKLFF.

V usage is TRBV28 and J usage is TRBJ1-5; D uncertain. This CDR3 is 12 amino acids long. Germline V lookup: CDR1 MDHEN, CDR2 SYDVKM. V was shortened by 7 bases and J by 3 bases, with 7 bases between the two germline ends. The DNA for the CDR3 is TGTGCCAGCACTGGGATCAATCAGCCCCAGCATTTT. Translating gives CASTGINQPQHF.

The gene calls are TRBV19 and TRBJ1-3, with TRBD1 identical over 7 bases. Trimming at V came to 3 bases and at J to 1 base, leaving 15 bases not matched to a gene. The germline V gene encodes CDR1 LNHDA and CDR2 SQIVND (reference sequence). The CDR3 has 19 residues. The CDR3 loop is CASSIGSWTGQLSGNTIYF. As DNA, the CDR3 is TGTGCCAGTAGTATCGGGTCCTGGACAGGCCAACTATCTGGAAACACCATATATTTT. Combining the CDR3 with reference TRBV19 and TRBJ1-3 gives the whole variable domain DGGITQSPKYLFRKEGQNVTLSCEQNLNHDAMYWYRQDPGQGLRLIYYSQIVNDFQKGDIAEGYSVSREKKESFPLTVTSAQKNPTAFYLCASSIGSWTGQLSGNTIYFGEGSWLTVV.

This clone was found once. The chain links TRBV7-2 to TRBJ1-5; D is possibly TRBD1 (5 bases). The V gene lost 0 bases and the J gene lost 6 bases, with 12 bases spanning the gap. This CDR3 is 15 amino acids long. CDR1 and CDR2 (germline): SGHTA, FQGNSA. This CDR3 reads CASSLAAGSVQPQHF. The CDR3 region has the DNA TGTGCCAGCAGCTTAGCTGCAGGGTCGGTTCAGCCCCAGCATTTT.

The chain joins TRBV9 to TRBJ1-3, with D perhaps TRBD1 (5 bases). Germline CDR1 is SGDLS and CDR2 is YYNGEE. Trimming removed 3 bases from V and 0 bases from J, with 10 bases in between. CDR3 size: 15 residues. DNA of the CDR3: TGTGCCAGCAGCGGACGCAGGGACTCTGGAAACACCATATATTTT. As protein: CASSGRRDSGNTIYF.

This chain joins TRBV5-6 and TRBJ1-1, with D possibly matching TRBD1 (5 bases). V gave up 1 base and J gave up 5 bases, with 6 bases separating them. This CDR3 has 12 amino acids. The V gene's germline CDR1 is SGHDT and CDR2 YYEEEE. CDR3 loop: CASSLKGTEAFF. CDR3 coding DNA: TGTGCCAGCAGCTTGAAGGGGACTGAAGCTTTCTTT. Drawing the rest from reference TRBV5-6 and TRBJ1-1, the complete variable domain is DAGVTQSPTHLIKTRGQQVTLRCSPKSGHDTVSWYQQALGQGPQFIFQYYEEEERQRGNFPDRFSGHQFPNYSSELNVNALLLGDSALYLCASSLKGTEAFFGQGTRLTVV.

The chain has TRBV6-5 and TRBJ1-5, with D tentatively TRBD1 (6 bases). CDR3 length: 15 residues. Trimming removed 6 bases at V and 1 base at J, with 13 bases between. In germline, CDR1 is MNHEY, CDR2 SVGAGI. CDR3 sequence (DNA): TGTGCCAGCAGCCCAGGGGTATTAAGCAATCAGCCCCAGCATTTT. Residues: CASSPGVLSNQPQHF.

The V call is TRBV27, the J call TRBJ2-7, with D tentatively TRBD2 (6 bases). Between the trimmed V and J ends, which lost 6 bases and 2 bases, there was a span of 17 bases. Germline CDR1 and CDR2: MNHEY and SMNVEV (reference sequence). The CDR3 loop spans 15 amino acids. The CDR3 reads CASRRPGTEAYEQYF. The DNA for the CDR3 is TGTGCCAGCAGAAGACCTGGGACTGAAGCCTACGAGCAGTACTTC.

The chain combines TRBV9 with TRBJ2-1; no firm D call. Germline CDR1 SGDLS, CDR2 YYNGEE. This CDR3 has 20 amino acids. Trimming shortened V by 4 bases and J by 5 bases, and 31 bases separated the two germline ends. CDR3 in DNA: TGTGCCAGCAGCCGACCCACCTATCCCGGTCTCATCGGTTGGAACAATGAGCAGTTCTTC. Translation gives CASSRPTYPGLIGWNNEQFF. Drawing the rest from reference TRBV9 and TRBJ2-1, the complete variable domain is DSGVTQTPKHLITATGQRVTLRCSPRSGDLSVYWYQQSLDQGLQFLIQYYNGEERAKGNILERFSAQQFPDLHSELNLSSLELGDSALYFCASSRPTYPGLIGWNNEQFFGPGTRLTVL.

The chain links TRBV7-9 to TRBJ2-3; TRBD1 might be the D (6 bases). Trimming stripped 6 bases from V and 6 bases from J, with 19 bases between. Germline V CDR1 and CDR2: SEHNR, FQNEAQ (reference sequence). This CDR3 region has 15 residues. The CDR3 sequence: CASSRNVQGSDTQYF. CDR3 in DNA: TGTGCCAGCAGTCGGAACGTACAGGGTTCGGATACGCAGTATTTT.

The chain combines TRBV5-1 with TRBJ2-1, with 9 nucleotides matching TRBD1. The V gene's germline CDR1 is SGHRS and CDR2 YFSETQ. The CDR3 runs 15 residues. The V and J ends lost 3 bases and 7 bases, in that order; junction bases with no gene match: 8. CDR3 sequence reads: CASSSMGGTGNEQFF. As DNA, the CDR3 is TGCGCCAGCAGCTCAATGGGAGGGACAGGGAATGAGCAGTTCTTC.